The entry below describes one T cell receptor beta chain. Its matching antigen is unknown. This CDR3 contains 15 residues. The V end was cut by 4 bases, the J end by 1 base, with 13 bases between. Germline CDR1 is LNHDA and CDR2 is SQIVND (reference sequence). These data originate in a study of cytomegalovirus exposure and HLA in healthy donors. Study results and caveats: 16,951 TCR beta sequences were associated with HLA alleles at 0.05 false discovery rate in a later analysis.

PCR employed 60 Vbeta and 13 Jbeta primers. Profiled with immunoSEQ multiplex PCR; TCRdb holds only in-frame clones, not every one. The listing records 55,000 to 75,000 clones. Sequencing was carried out using PBMCs. The origin of this receptor is a male donor in good health and CMV-seronegative. This chain joins TRBV19 and TRBJ1-1, with a tentative D call TRBD1 (5 bases). The CDR3 bases are TGTGCCAGTAGTACGCCCCAGGGAAGGAACACTGAAGCTTTCTTT. Encoded protein: CASSTPQGRNTEAFF.